This entry is about one TCR beta chain. The record originates from a study of blood T cell repertoires in COVID-19. Overall study context: Material from acute and convalescent COVID-19 was sourced from the United States, Italy and Spain. Sample material is recorded as cDNA or gDNA derived from T cells, B-cell-depleted T cells, or PBMCs.

Germline CDR1 and CDR2: MNHNY and SVGAGI (reference sequence). This CDR3 contains 13 residues. V lost 8 bases and J 0 bases, leaving 8 bases between the germline ends. In the authors' workflow: Estimates of nucleated cell counts were drawn from the amplification of reference gene primers. Assay: immunoSEQ multiplex PCR; the TCRdb copy retains only in-frame clones and omits some. V and J calls and clone size are given by that table; D and trimming were obtained from the DNA. The sample includes 120,000 or so clones, roughly four fifths of them seen just once. Patients in Seattle were enrolled during active infection, then followed longitudinally.

The origin of this receptor is a man aged 25 to 45 with COVID-19, enrolled during active disease. V usage is TRBV6-6 and J usage is TRBJ1-5; D uncertain. The material sequenced was peripheral blood. The CDR3 DNA sequence: TGTGCCAGCTCGGGTGATAGCAATCAGCCCCAGCATTTT. Translation gives CASSGDSNQPQHF.